This entry describes one TCR beta chain. Its antigen remains unidentified. A much larger clone differs by one base, so this may be a read error. Combining a sample-barcoded 5' primer with a J-beta primer mix, a second PCR ran for about 6 to 11 cycles. Each cDNA molecule was tagged by a template-switch adaptor with 12 random nucleotides. TCRdb reanalysed the 5' RACE reads using MiXCR and keeps one entry per CDR3 protein. The sample lists hundreds of thousands of distinct CDR3 sequences, 40% to 65% occurring once. The V end was cut by 4 bases, the J end by 9 bases, with 16 bases between. The CDR3 is 14 amino acids. CDR1 is LGHDT, CDR2 YNNKEL, per germline (reference sequence). This sample is drawn from a study of blood T cells in healthy people across ages. Across the whole study: Template switching retrieved approximately one barcoded beta molecule for each two T cells.

Study results and limitations: When set beside aged donors, long-lived donors presented more naive CD4+ cells and higher diversity. A strong correlation between TCR beta diversity and naive T cell percentage was seen.

Sequenced: blood. The source is a woman aged 80 or over in good health. This sequence joins TRBV3-1 and TRBJ2-1; D is possibly TRBD1 or TRBD2 (6 bases each). CDR3 in DNA: TGTGCCAGCAGCCGGGGGGCCGGAGAAGGTGAGCAGTTCTTC. Its protein product is CASSRGAGEGEQFF.